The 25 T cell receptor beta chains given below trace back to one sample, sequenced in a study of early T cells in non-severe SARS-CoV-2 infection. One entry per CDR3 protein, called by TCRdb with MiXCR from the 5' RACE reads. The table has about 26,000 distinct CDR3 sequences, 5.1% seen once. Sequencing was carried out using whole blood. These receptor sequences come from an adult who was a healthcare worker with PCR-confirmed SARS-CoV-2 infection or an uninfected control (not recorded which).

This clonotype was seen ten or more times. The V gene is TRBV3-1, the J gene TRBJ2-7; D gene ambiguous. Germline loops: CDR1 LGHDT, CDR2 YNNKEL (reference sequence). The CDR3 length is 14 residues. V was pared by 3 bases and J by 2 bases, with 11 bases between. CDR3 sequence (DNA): TGTGCCAGCAGCCAGAGTGCCAGAACCTACGAGCAGTACTTC. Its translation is CASSQSARTYEQYF.

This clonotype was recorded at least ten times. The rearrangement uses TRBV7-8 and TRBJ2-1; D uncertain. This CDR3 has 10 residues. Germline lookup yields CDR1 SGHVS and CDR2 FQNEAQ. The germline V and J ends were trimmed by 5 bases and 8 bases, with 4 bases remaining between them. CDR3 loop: CASSLDEQFF. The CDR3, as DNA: TGTGCCAGCAGCCTGGATGAGCAGTTCTTC.

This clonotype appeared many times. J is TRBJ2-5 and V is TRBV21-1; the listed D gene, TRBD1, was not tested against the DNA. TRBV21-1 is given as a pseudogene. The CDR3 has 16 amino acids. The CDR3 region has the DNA TGTGCCAGCAGCATCCCCGGGACACCAGTCCAAGAGACCCAGTACTTC. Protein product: CASSIPGTPVQETQYF.

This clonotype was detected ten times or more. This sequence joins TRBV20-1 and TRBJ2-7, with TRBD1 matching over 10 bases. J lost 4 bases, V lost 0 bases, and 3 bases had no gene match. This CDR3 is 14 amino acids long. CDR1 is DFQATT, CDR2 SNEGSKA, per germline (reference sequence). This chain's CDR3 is CSAREGQGTYEQYF. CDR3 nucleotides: TGCAGTGCTAGAGAGGGACAGGGGACATACGAGCAGTACTTC.

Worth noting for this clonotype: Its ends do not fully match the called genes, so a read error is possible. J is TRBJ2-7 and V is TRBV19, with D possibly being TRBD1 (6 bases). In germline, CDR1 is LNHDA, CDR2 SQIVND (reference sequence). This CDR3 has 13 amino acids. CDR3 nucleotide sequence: TGTACCAGTAGCCAAGGCAGGGGTGAAGAGCAGTACTTC. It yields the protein CTSSQGRGEEQYF.

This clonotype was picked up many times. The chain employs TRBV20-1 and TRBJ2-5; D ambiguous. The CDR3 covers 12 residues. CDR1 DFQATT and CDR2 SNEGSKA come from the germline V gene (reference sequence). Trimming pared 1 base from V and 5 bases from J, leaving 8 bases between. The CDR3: CSARGQSETQYF. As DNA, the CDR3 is TGCAGTGCTAGAGGGCAATCCGAGACCCAGTACTTC.

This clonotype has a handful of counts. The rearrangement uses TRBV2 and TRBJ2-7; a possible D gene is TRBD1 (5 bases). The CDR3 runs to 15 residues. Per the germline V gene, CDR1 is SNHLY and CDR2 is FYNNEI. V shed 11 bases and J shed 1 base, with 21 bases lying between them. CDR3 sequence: CAGNTDSLGSYEQYF. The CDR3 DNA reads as TGTGCCGGAAATACCGACAGCCTGGGATCCTACGAGCAGTACTTC. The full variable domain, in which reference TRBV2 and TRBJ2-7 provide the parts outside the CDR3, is EPEVTQTPSHQVTQMGQEVILRCVPISNHLYFYWYRQILGQKVEFLVSFYNNEISEKSEIFDDQFSVERPDGSNFTLKIRSTKLEDSAMYFCAGNTDSLGSYEQYFGPGTRLTVT.

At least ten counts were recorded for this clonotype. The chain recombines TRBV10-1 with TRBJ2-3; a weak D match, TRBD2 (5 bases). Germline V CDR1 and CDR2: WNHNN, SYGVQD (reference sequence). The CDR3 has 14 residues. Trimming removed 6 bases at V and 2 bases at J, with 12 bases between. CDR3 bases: TGCGCCAGCAGCCGGGGTAAAATCACAGATACGCAGTATTTT. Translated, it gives CASSRGKITDTQYF.

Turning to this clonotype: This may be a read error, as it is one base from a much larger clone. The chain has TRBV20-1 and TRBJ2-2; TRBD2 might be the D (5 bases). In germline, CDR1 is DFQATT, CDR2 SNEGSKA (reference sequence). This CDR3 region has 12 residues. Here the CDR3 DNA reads TGCAGTGCTAGTCCAGTAACCGGGGAGCTGATTTTT. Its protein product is CSASPVTGELIF.

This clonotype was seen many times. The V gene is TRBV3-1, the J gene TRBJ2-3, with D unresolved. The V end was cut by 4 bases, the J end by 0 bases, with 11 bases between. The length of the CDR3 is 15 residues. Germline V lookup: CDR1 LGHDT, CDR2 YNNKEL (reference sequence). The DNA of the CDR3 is TGTGCCAGCAGCCTCGCCGGGCTTAGCACAGATACGCAGTATTTT. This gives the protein CASSLAGLSTDTQYF.

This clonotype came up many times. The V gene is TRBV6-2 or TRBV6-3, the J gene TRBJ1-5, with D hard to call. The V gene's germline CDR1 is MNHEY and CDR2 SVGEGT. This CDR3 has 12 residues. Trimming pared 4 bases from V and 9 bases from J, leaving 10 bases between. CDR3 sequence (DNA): TGTGCCAGCAGTTTGCCGACCAGGCCCCAGCATTTT. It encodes CASSLPTRPQHF.

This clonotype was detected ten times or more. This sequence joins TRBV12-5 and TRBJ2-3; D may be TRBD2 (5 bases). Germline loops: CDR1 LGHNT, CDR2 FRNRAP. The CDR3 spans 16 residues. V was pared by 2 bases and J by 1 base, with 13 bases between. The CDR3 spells CASGLYAGSRTDTQYF. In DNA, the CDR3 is TGTGCTAGTGGTTTGTACGCGGGTTCTCGCACAGATACGCAGTATTTT.

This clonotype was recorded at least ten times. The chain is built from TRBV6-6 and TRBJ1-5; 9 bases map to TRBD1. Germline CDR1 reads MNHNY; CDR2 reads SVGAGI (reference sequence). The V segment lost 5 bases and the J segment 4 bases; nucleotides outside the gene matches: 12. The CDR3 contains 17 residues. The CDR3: CASSQGTGPGTNQPQHF. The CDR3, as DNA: TGTGCCAGCAGTCAGGGGACAGGGCCAGGAACTAATCAGCCCCAGCATTTT.

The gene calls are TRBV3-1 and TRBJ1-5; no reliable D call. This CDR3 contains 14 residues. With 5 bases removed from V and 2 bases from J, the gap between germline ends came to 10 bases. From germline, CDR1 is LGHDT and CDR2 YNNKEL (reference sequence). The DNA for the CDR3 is TGTGCCAGCAGCTCATCGGGAGGCAATCAGCCCCAGCATTTT. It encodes CASSSSGGNQPQHF.

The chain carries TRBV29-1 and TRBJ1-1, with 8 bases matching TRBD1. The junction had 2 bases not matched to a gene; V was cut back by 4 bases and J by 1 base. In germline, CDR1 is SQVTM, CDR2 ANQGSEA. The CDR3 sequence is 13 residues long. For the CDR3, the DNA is TGCAGCGTTGGGGACAGGCAGAACACTGAAGCTTTCTTT. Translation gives CSVGDRQNTEAFF.

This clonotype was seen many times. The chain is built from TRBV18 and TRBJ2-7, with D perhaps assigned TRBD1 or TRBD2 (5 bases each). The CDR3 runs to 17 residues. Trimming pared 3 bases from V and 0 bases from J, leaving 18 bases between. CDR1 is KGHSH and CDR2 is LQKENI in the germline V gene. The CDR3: CASSPFEGRTSSYEQYF. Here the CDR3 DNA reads TGTGCCAGCTCACCCTTTGAGGGACGGACAAGCTCCTACGAGCAGTACTTC.

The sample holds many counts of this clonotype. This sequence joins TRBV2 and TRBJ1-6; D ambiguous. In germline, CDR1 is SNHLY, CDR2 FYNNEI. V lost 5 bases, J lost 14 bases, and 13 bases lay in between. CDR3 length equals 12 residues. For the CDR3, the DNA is TGTGCCAGCAGTAACAGTCGGCTGGCCCTCCACTTT. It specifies CASSNSRLALHF.

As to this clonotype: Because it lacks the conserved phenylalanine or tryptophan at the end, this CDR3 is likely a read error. The chain's CDR3 is CASSYTEGNTEAFS. Here the CDR3 DNA reads TGTGCCAGCAGTTACACCGAAGGGAACACTGAAGCTTTCTCT. The J gene is TRBJ1-1, the V gene TRBV6-5; D is unresolved. The CDR3 runs to 14 residues. Germline assignment: CDR1 MNHEY and CDR2 SVGAGI. The V end was cut by 2 bases, the J end by 1 base, with 8 bases between.

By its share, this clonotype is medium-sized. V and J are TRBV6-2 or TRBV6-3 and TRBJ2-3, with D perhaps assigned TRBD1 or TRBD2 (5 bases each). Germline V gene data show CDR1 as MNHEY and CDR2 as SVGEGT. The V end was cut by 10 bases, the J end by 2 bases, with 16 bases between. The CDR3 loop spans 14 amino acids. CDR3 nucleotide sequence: TGTGCCACCTCCTCGTGGGGGTTCACAGATACGCAGTATTTT. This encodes CATSSWGFTDTQYF.

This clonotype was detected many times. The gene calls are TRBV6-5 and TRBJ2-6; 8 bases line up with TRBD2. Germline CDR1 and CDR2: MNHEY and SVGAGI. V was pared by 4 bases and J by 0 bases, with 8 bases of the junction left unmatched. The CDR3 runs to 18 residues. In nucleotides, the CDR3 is TGTGCCAGCAGTTCCCTCACGGGGGGGAGCTCTGGGGCCAACGTCCTGACTTTC. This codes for CASSSLTGGSSGANVLTF.

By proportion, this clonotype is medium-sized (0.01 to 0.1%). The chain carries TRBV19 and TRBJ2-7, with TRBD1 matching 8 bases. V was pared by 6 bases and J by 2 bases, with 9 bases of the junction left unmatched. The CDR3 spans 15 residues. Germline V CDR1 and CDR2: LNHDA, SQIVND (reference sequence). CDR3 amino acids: CASSPGTGRPYEQYF. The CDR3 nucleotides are TGTGCCAGTAGCCCGGGGACAGGACGACCCTACGAGCAGTACTTC.

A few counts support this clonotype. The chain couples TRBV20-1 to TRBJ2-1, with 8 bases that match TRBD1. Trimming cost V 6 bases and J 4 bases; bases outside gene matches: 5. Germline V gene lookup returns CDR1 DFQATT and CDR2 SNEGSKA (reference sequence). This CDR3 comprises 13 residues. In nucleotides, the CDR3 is TGCAGTGCCTGGACAGGGCTTTACAATGAGCAGTTCTTC. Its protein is CSAWTGLYNEQFF.

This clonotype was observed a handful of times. The CDR3 coding sequence is TGTGCCAGCAGCTTGTTAGGCCGGATGAACACTGAAGCTTTCTTT. This translates into CASSLLGRMNTEAFF. The chain combines TRBV5-4 with TRBJ1-1, with D uncertain. CDR3 size: 15 residues. V gave up 1 base and J gave up 0 bases, with 10 bases separating them. The germline V gene encodes CDR1 SGHNT and CDR2 YYREEE (reference sequence).

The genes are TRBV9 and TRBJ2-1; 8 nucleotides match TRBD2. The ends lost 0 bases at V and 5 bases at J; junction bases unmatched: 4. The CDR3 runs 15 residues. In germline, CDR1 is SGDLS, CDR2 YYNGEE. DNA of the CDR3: TGTGCCAGCAGCGTAGAAATAGCGGGGCACAATGAGCAGTTCTTC. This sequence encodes CASSVEIAGHNEQFF.

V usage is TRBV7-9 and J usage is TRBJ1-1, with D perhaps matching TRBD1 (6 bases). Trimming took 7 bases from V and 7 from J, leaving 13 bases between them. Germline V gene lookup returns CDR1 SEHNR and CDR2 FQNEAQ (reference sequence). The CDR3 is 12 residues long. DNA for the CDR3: TGTGCCAGCAACACAGGGTACAGTGAAGCTTTCTTT. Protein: CASNTGYSEAFF.